The present T cell receptor beta chain was sequenced within a study of blood T cell repertoires in COVID-19. Within the 2 weeks before study entry, each person in the exposed group met a COVID-19 case. The table came from immunoSEQ multiplex PCR; TCRdb's copy has only in-frame clones and leaves some out. The sample lists hundreds of thousands of clones; roughly 86% were seen once. This clone was detected once. Per germline, CDR1 SEHNR and CDR2 FQNEAQ (reference sequence). This CDR3 region has 15 residues. V lost 5 bases to trimming and J lost 4 bases; unmatched junction nucleotides: 7. Sequences were obtained from PBMCs or T cells enriched from blood (not recorded which). The chain uses TRBV7-9 and TRBJ2-5, with TRBD2 matching over 10 bases. The sequence came from a woman aged 45-65 years who had been exposed to COVID-19. CDR3 in amino acids: CASSPPASGGETQYF. The CDR3 DNA reads as TGTGCCAGCAGCCCGCCCGCTAGCGGGGGAGAGACCCAGTACTTC. The whole variable domain, remainder taken from reference TRBV7-9 and TRBJ2-5, is DTGVSQNPRHKITKRGQNVTFRCDPISEHNRLYWYRQTLGQGPEFLTYFQNEAQLEKSRLLSDRFSAERPKGSFSTLEIQRTEQGDSAMYLCASSPPASGGETQYFGPGTRLLVL.